One sample yielded the 29 T cell receptor beta chains listed below, sequenced in a study of post-analysis software for immune sequencing data. General observations from the study: Comparison of patients with controls showed five TRBV segments more frequent in patients, TRBV5-6, TRBV5-1 and TRBV20-1 among them.

cDNA libraries for TCR beta contained unique molecular identifiers. TCRdb redid the calling of the PCR reads with MiXCR, one entry per CDR3 protein. The table records 600,000 to 700,000 distinct CDR3 sequences, approximately 59% of them present only once. The antigens these receptors bind are not known. The sequenced sample was blood. These TCRs come from a girl aged 2-10 years with multiple sclerosis.

CDR3 nucleotide sequence: TGCAGTGCTAGACTAGGGGGGATAGAGACCCAGTACTTC. Translated, it gives CSARLGGIETQYF. This chain connects TRBV20-1 to TRBJ2-5, with D perhaps matching TRBD1 or TRBD2 (6 bases each). The CDR3 contains 13 residues. Germline V lookup: CDR1 DFQATT, CDR2 SNEGSKA (reference sequence). Trimming left V 2 bases short and J 4 bases short, with 11 bases between.

This clonotype appeared once. This chain joins TRBV5-1 and TRBJ1-2; 8 bases are shared with TRBD1. CDR1 and CDR2 (germline): SGHRS, YFSETQ. The ends lost 5 bases at V and 7 bases at J; junction bases unmatched: 13. The CDR3 covers 15 residues. This CDR3 is CASRKQGEGFGGYTF. The CDR3 DNA sequence: TGCGCCAGCAGGAAACAGGGGGAAGGTTTCGGTGGCTACACCTTC.

The chain carries TRBV6-4 and TRBJ2-3, with D tentatively TRBD2 (5 bases). Germline V CDR1 and CDR2: MRHNA, SNTAGT. CDR3 length: 16 amino acids. The V end lost 2 bases, the J end lost 3 bases, and 15 bases lay between the germline ends. The DNA of the CDR3 is TGTGCCAGCAGTGACCGCGGGCAGGCCCTAACAGATACGCAGTATTTT. It codes for CASSDRGQALTDTQYF.

This clonotype was picked up a small number of times. V is TRBV6-6 and J is TRBJ2-3, with 11 bases lining up with TRBD2. The CDR3 extends over 17 amino acids. V trimming: 3 bases; J trimming: 1 base; junction bases outside the gene matches: 6. Germline V lookup: CDR1 MNHNY, CDR2 SVGAGI (reference sequence). CDR3 region: CASSYTGTSGGTDTQYF. The CDR3 DNA reads as TGTGCCAGCAGTTATACGGGGACTAGCGGTGGCACAGATACGCAGTATTTT.

V is TRBV29-1 and J is TRBJ2-5, with 7 bases lining up with TRBD2. V dropped 6 bases and J dropped 11; count of bases not matched to a gene: 21. The CDR3 extends over 15 amino acids. CDR1 and CDR2 from the germline V gene are SQVTM and ANQGSEA. The DNA for the CDR3 is TGCAGCGTCGGCCTAAGCGGGGAGGGTAGGAATGAGCAGTACTTC. Its translation: CSVGLSGEGRNEQYF.

V gene TRBV2 combines with J gene TRBJ2-3; TRBD2 matches at 9 bases. Germline lookup yields CDR1 SNHLY and CDR2 FYNNEI. The CDR3 is made up of 15 amino acids. The V segment lost 4 bases and the J segment 1 base; nucleotides outside the gene matches: 3. The CDR3 DNA follows: TGTGCCAGCAGTGGGGTAGCGGGGGGCACAGATACGCAGTATTTT. Translation gives CASSGVAGGTDTQYF.

The genes are TRBV12-3 or TRBV12-4 and TRBJ2-7, with D possibly being TRBD1 (5 bases). V was pared by 7 bases and J by 6 bases, with 10 bases between. The CDR3 is 11 residues long. In DNA form, the CDR3 reads TGTGCCAGCACCTACCAGGGCGAGCAGTACTTC. Encoded protein: CASTYQGEQYF.

This clonotype was recorded once. The chain is built from TRBV20-1 and TRBJ1-5; D not resolved. Germline V lookup: CDR1 DFQATT, CDR2 SNEGSKA (reference sequence). The V end lost 1 base, the J end lost 4 bases, and 14 bases lay between the germline ends. This CDR3 comprises 15 residues. The CDR3 region has the DNA TGCAGTGCTAGAGGGGAAGGGAGGGCTAATCAGCCCCAGCATTTT. Translating it yields CSARGEGRANQPQHF.

The CDR3 region has the DNA TGCGCCAGCAGCTTGGTTCGGCCTTCCCTGTCGGAGGGCTACACCTTC. This sequence encodes CASSLVRPSLSEGYTF. V usage is TRBV5-1 and J usage is TRBJ1-2; D not certain. Germline lookup yields CDR1 SGHRS and CDR2 YFSETQ. The CDR3 is 16 residues long. V shed 0 bases and J shed 8 bases, with 20 bases lying between them.

The gene calls are TRBV10-2 and TRBJ1-1, with no clear D. Per the germline V gene, CDR1 is WSHSY and CDR2 is SAAADI. With 2 bases removed from V and 0 bases from J, the gap between germline ends came to 7 bases. This CDR3 is built from 14 residues. CDR3 coding DNA: TGCGCCAGCAGTGAGAATCGGGTGAACACTGAAGCTTTCTTT. Translating gives CASSENRVNTEAFF.

The chain has TRBV4-1 and TRBJ1-2, with D perhaps TRBD1 (6 bases). CDR3 length equals 12 residues. Germline V gene data show CDR1 as MGHRA and CDR2 as YSYEKL. The V gene lost 9 bases and the J gene lost 4 bases, with 12 bases spanning the gap. CDR3 nucleotides: TGCGCCAGTGGGGACAAGGTCTATGGCTACACCTTC. Translation: CASGDKVYGYTF.

This clonotype was observed a single time. The genes are TRBV5-5 and TRBJ2-1, with D perhaps assigned TRBD1 or TRBD2 (5 bases each). Germline CDR1 and CDR2: SGHKS and YYEKEE (reference sequence). The CDR3 runs to 14 residues. The V end was cut by 1 base, the J end by 5 bases, with 10 bases between. CDR3 loop: CASSLWSGHNEQFF. In DNA, the CDR3 is TGTGCCAGCAGCTTGTGGTCGGGACACAATGAGCAGTTCTTC.

The genes are TRBV29-1 and TRBJ2-7; maybe TRBD2 (5 bases). CDR1 is SQVTM and CDR2 is ANQGSEA in the germline V gene. The CDR3 loop spans 15 amino acids. Trimming pared 3 bases from V and 2 bases from J, leaving 17 bases between. CDR3: CSVDRLRAGTYEQYF. The CDR3 bases are TGCAGCGTTGATCGTCTGAGGGCAGGTACCTACGAGCAGTACTTC.

The V gene is TRBV2, the J gene TRBJ1-2, with TRBD1 matching 7 bases. CDR1 and CDR2 (germline): SNHLY, FYNNEI. The CDR3 covers 15 residues. J lost 8 bases, V lost 3 bases, and 12 bases had no gene match. CDR3 protein: CASSDFDRDANGYTF. CDR3 nucleotides: TGTGCCAGCAGTGATTTCGACAGGGACGCTAACGGCTACACCTTC.

The gene calls are TRBV3-1 and TRBJ2-3; D gene uncertain. Per the germline V gene, CDR1 is LGHDT and CDR2 is YNNKEL (reference sequence). V was clipped by 1 base and J by 5 bases, with 10 bases between them. There are 14 residues in the CDR3. This CDR3 is CASSQAGARDTQYF. The CDR3 coding sequence is TGTGCCAGCAGCCAAGCGGGCGCGAGAGATACGCAGTATTTT.

V is TRBV20-1 and J is TRBJ2-2; D might be TRBD1 (5 bases). V lost 3 bases and J lost 0, with 5 bases in between. The CDR3 has 13 residues. Germline V lookup: CDR1 DFQATT, CDR2 SNEGSKA (reference sequence). The CDR3 DNA reads TGCAGTGCTAGGACAGCGAACACCGGGGAGCTGTTTTTT. It translates to CSARTANTGELFF.

The gene calls are TRBV7-2 and TRBJ2-1, with D possibly matching TRBD2 (6 bases). The CDR3 has 15 residues. Trimming pared 1 base from V and 10 bases from J, leaving 17 bases between. The germline V gene has CDR1 SGHTA and CDR2 FQGNSA. The CDR3 protein is CASSLVDWTNYEQFF. CDR3 in DNA: TGTGCCAGCAGCTTAGTCGACTGGACTAACTACGAGCAGTTCTTC.

This chain uses TRBV4-1 with TRBJ2-3; D perhaps matches TRBD1 (5 bases). This CDR3 contains 16 residues. The germline V and J ends were trimmed by 0 bases and 0 bases, with 10 bases remaining between them. CDR1 MGHRA and CDR2 YSYEKL come from the germline V gene. In nucleotides, the CDR3 is TGCGCCAGCAGCCAAGACCCCCCAGGGAGCACAGATACGCAGTATTTT. Translating it yields CASSQDPPGSTDTQYF.

This clonotype was picked up a small number of times. The J gene is TRBJ2-4, the V gene TRBV6-5, with 7 bases matching TRBD1. The CDR3 totals 16 residues. Germline V gene sequence: CDR1 MNHEY, CDR2 SVGAGI. The trim removed 6 bases at V and 0 bases at J, leaving 8 bases unmatched. The CDR3: CASRNRQGRAKNIQYF. The CDR3 DNA reads as TGTGCCAGCAGAAACAGACAGGGCAGAGCCAAAAACATTCAGTACTTC.

This chain links TRBV6-5 with TRBJ1-5; possibly TRBD1 for D (5 bases). There are 15 residues in the CDR3. The V end lost 10 bases, the J end lost 0 bases, and 16 bases lay between the germline ends. Germline-derived CDR1 and CDR2 are MNHEY and SVGAGI. The CDR3 reads CATRPEGLSNQPQHF. The CDR3 DNA reads TGTGCCACTCGCCCCGAGGGGCTTAGCAATCAGCCCCAGCATTTT.

The genes are TRBV20-1 and TRBJ1-6; 9 bases match TRBD1. The germline V gene encodes CDR1 DFQATT and CDR2 SNEGSKA (reference sequence). V gave up 6 bases and J gave up 7 bases; unmatched junction bases: 10. The CDR3 is 15 amino acids. The CDR3 region is CSAIPGQGTNSPLHF. CDR3 coding DNA: TGCAGTGCCATCCCGGGACAGGGAACCAATTCACCCCTCCACTTT.

This chain links TRBV29-1 with TRBJ2-1, with D maybe TRBD1 (5 bases). Between the trimmed V and J ends, which lost 7 bases and 6 bases, there was a span of 16 bases. The CDR3 is 13 residues long. Germline CDR1 SQVTM, CDR2 ANQGSEA. CDR3 sequence: CSGVRVTGNEQFF. CDR3 DNA: TGCAGCGGTGTCAGGGTTACGGGCAATGAGCAGTTCTTC.

The chain couples TRBV19 to TRBJ1-4; 8 nucleotides agree with TRBD1. From germline, CDR1 is LNHDA and CDR2 SQIVND (reference sequence). The CDR3 runs to 14 residues. V lost 7 bases and J lost 7; bases outside the gene matches: 8. CDR3 protein: CASKEDRVGEKLFF. In DNA form, the CDR3 reads TGTGCCAGTAAAGAGGACAGGGTCGGTGAAAAACTGTTTTTT.

V usage is TRBV11-2 and J usage is TRBJ2-7; the D gene is possibly TRBD2 (6 bases). V dropped 6 bases and J dropped 2 bases, with 11 bases sitting between them. Germline CDR1 and CDR2: SGHAT and FQNNGV. CDR3 length: 13 residues. This chain's CDR3 is CASRSSAAYEQYF. The DNA of the CDR3 is TGTGCCAGCAGGTCTAGCGCCGCCTACGAGCAGTACTTC.

This clonotype was recorded a few times. This chain links TRBV12-3 or TRBV12-4 with TRBJ2-1; a weak D match, TRBD2 (5 bases). Deletions cut 2 bases from V and 3 bases from J, with 17 bases between. The CDR3 extends over 17 amino acids. The CDR3 sequence: CASSLRRANRLYNEQFF. The CDR3 DNA follows: TGTGCCAGCAGTTTACGGCGGGCAAATAGACTCTACAATGAGCAGTTCTTC.

This clonotype was recorded only once. CDR3 residues: CASSYRLAGGPRQTDTQYF. The CDR3 DNA follows: TGTGCCAGCAGCTACCGACTAGCGGGAGGGCCCCGTCAAACAGATACGCAGTATTTT. The V call is TRBV5-4, the J call TRBJ2-3, with 14 bases fitting TRBD2. Per the germline V gene, CDR1 is SGHNT and CDR2 is YYREEE (reference sequence). V dropped 3 bases and J dropped 3; count of bases not matched to a gene: 12. The CDR3 runs to 19 residues.

This clonotype has more than one count but fewer than ten. This sequence joins TRBV5-5 and TRBJ2-1, with D unresolved. V was cut by 7 bases and J by 6 bases, with 11 bases left in between. Germline lookup yields CDR1 SGHKS and CDR2 YYEKEE (reference sequence). The CDR3 has 12 residues. CDR3 in DNA: TGTGCCAGCTCACCTGGGCTCAATGAGCAGTTCTTC. Its translation is CASSPGLNEQFF. The entire variable domain, with the rest obtained from reference TRBV5-5 and TRBJ2-1, is as follows: DAGVTQSPTHLIKTRGQQVTLRCSPISGHKSVSWYQQVLGQGPQFIFQYYEKEERGRGNFPDRFSARQFPNYSSELNVNALLLGDSALYLCASSPGLNEQFFGPGTRLTVL.

The V call is TRBV20-1, the J call TRBJ2-7, with 14 bases lining up with TRBD2. The CDR3 sequence is 17 residues long. The V gene's germline CDR1 is DFQATT and CDR2 SNEGSKA (reference sequence). Germline trimming cut 1 base from V and 2 bases from J; bases unmatched to any gene: 7. CDR3 region: CSARVTSGRAFTYEQYF. Written as DNA, the CDR3 is TGCAGTGCTAGAGTGACTAGCGGGAGGGCCTTCACCTACGAGCAGTACTTC.

This clonotype turned up a few times. The rearrangement links TRBV7-2 to TRBJ2-6; D not resolved. Germline CDR1 reads SGHTA; CDR2 reads FQGNSA. V lost 1 base, J lost 0 bases, and 7 bases lay in between. The length of the CDR3 is 16 residues. The CDR3 loop is CASSLGRSSGANVLTF. The CDR3 DNA reads TGTGCCAGCAGCTTAGGCCGGAGCTCTGGGGCCAACGTCCTGACTTTC.